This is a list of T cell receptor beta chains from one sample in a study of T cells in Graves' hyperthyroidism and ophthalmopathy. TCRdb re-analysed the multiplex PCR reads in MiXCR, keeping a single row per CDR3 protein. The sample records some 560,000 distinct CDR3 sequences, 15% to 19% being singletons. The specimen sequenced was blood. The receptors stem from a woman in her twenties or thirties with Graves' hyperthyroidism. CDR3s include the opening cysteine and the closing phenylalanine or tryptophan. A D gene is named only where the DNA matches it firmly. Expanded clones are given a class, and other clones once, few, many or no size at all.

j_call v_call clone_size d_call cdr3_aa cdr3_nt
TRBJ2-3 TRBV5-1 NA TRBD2 CASSLGVYSGGTTDTQYF TGCGCCAGCAGCTTGGGAGTTTATAGCGGGGGGACCACAGATACGCAGTATTTT
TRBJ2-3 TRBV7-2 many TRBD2 CASSLRLAGTDTQYF TGTGCCAGCAGCTTAAGACTAGCGGGCACAGATACGCAGTATTTT
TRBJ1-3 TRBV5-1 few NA CASSPRSWGSGNTIYF TGCGCCAGCAGCCCCAGGAGTTGGGGCTCTGGAAACACCATATATTTT
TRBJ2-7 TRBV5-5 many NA CASSFRAGPGYEQYF TGTGCCAGCAGCTTCCGGGCAGGGCCGGGTTACGAGCAGTACTTC
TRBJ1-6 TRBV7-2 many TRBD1 CASRRDRGDYNSPLHF TGTGCCAGCAGGCGGGACAGGGGGGATTATAATTCACCCCTCCACTTT
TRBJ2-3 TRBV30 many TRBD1 CAWSFRDREDTQYF TGTGCCTGGAGTTTCCGGGACAGGGAAGATACGCAGTATTTT
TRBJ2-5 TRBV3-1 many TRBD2 CASSQEPSGREETQYF TGTGCCAGCAGCCAAGAACCTAGCGGGAGGGAAGAGACCCAGTACTTC
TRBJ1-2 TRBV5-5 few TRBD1 CASSLEGWTGVYGYTF TGTGCCAGCAGCTTGGAAGGGTGGACAGGGGTGTATGGCTACACCTTC
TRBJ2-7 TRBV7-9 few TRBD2 CASSGGTSGNYEQYF TGTGCCAGCAGCGGAGGGACTAGCGGGAACTACGAGCAGTACTTC
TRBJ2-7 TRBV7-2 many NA CATRLLPDLEQYF TGTGCCACCAGGCTCTTACCTGACCTCGAGCAGTACTTC
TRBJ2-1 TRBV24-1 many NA CATSDSRENEQFF TGTGCCACCAGTGATTCCCGCGAAAATGAGCAGTTCTTC
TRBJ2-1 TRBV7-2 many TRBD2 CASSQPGLAGGNEQFF TGTGCCAGCAGCCAGCCGGGACTAGCGGGAGGTAATGAGCAGTTCTTC
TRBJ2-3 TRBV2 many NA CASSSQGSTDTQYF TGTGCCAGCAGTTCGCAGGGAAGCACAGATACGCAGTATTTT
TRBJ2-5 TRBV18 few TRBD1 CASSPRQGQQETQYF TGTGCCAGCTCACCCAGACAGGGCCAACAAGAGACCCAGTACTTC
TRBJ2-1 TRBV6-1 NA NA CASSESLELPYNEQFF TGTGCCAGCAGTGAGTCACTAGAGCTCCCCTACAATGAGCAGTTCTTC
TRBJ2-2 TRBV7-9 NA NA CASSLVRFGGELFF TGTGCCAGCAGCTTAGTTCGCTTCGGCGGGGAGCTGTTTTTT
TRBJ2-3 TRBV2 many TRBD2 CASGIAGGPGDTQYF TGTGCCAGCGGAATAGCGGGAGGGCCGGGGGATACGCAGTATTTT
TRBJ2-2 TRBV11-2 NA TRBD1 CASSLHGTVDTGELFF TGTGCCAGCAGCTTACATGGGACAGTCGACACCGGGGAGCTGTTTTTT
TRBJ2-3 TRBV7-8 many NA CASSLDVGTDTQYF TGTGCCAGCAGCTTAGACGTCGGCACAGATACGCAGTATTTT
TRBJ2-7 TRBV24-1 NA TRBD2 CATSEPHSGTSSYEQYF TGTGCCACCAGTGAACCACATTCCGGGACTAGCAGCTACGAGCAGTACTTC
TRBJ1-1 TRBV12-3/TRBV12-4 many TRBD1 CASSGTGTEAFF TGTGCCAGCAGTGGGACAGGGACTGAAGCTTTCTTT
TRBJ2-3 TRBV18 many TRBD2 CASSPLAGVSDTQYF TGTGCCAGCTCACCCTTAGCGGGAGTGTCAGATACGCAGTATTTT
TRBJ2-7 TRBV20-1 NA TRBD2 CSASSSGRADHEQYF TGCAGTGCGAGCTCTAGCGGGAGGGCCGACCACGAGCAGTACTTC
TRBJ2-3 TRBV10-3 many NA CAIRGASSYSTDTQYF TGTGCCATCAGGGGCGCTAGCAGCTATAGCACAGATACGCAGTATTTT
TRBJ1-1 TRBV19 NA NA CASSITDTEAFF TGTGCCAGTAGTATTACTGACACTGAAGCTTTCTTT
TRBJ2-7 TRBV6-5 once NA CASSSENYEQYF TGTGCCAGCAGTTCGGAGAATTACGAGCAGTACTTC
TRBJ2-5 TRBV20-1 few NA CSGTEQETQYF TGCAGTGGAACAGAACAAGAGACCCAGTACTTC
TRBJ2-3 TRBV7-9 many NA CASYTTDTQYF TGTGCCAGCTATACAACAGATACGCAGTATTTT
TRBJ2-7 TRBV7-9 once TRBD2 CASSLSAGLAGVYEEYF TGTGCCAGCAGCTTAAGTGCGGGACTAGCGGGAGTCTACGAGGAGTACTTC
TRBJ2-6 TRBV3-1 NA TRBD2 CASSQEVGLLGGAGANVLTF TGTGCCAGCAGCCAAGAAGTGGGTTTGTTGGGAGGGGCTGGGGCCAACGTCCTGACTTTC
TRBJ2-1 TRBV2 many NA CASSEAAYEQFF TGTGCCAGCAGTGAAGCAGCTTACGAGCAGTTCTTC
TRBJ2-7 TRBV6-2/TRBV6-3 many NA CACGQNYEQYF TGTGCCTGCGGACAGAACTACGAGCAGTACTTC
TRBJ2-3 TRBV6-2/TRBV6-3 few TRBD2 CASRLAGEGPDTQYF TGTGCCAGCAGATTAGCGGGAGAGGGGCCAGATACGCAGTATTTT
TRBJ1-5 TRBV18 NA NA CASSPDGGREDHQPQHF TGTGCCAGCTCACCCGACGGTGGCAGGGAGGACCATCAGCCCCAGCATTTT
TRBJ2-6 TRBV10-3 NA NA CAISEDKTGANVLTF TGTGCCATCAGTGAGGACAAGACTGGGGCCAACGTCCTGACTTTC
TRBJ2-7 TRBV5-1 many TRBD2 CASGTSPYEQYF TGCGCCAGCGGGACTAGCCCCTACGAGCAGTACTTC
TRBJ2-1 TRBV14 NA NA CASSQTIGPPNEQFF TGTGCCAGCAGCCAGACCATCGGGCCCCCTAATGAGCAGTTCTTC
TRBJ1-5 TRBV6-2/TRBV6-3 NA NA CASGRDEGHQPQHF TGTGCCAGCGGCCGGGACGAGGGACATCAGCCCCAGCATTTT
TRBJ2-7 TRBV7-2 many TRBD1 CASSATGGGYEQYF TGTGCCAGCAGCGCTACAGGGGGCGGCTACGAGCAGTACTTC
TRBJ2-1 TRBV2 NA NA CASRGGGSSYNEQFF TGTGCCAGTCGGGGTGGCGGAAGCTCCTACAATGAGCAGTTCTTC
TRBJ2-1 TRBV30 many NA CAWSEPGFRSSYNEQFF TGTGCCTGGAGTGAACCCGGTTTCAGGAGCTCCTACAATGAGCAGTTCTTC
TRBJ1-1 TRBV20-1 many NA CSASSPRDVNTEAFF TGCAGTGCTAGTAGCCCCAGGGATGTGAACACTGAAGCTTTCTTT
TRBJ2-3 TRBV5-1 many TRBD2 CASSFASGSTDTQYF TGCGCCAGCAGCTTCGCTAGCGGGAGTACAGATACGCAGTATTTT
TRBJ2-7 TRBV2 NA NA CASSLKFDYEQYF TGTGCCAGCAGCCTAAAATTCGACTACGAGCAGTACTTC
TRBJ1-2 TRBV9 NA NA CASSESQGRNYGYTF TGTGCCAGCAGCGAAAGCCAGGGGCGTAACTATGGCTACACCTTC
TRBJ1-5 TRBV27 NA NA CASSQTGFRQPQHF TGTGCCAGCAGTCAAACAGGATTCAGGCAGCCCCAGCATTTT
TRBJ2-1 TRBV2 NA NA CASSESTGVIRGNEQFF TGTGCCAGCAGTGAATCCACGGGGGTAATCCGTGGCAATGAGCAGTTCTTC